This T cell receptor (beta chain) was obtained from a study of identical twins. Study-wide results and caveats: Models underestimated how often monozygotic twins shared out-of-frame TCR alpha. Alpha sequences that were out-of-frame and twin-shared showed an excess of low generation probability.

MiXCR was run by TCRdb on the 5' RACE reads, yielding one entry per CDR3 protein. The table lists hundreds of thousands of distinct CDR3 sequences, around a sixth of them singletons. The CDR3 covers 14 residues. After removal of 5 bases from V and 8 bases from J, the junction contained 7 bases not matched to a gene. The germline gives CDR1 LNHNV, CDR2 YYDKDF (reference sequence). Comments on this clonotype: As yet, its antigen is unknown.

Separately, the same data were catalogued under a study of T cells expressing NK-cell markers. That source adds: Just one sequenced donor of eight was HCMV-seronegative, while seven were seropositive.

This TCR was sampled from a woman aged 18-29 years in good health. The rearrangement joins TRBV15 to TRBJ1-4, with TRBD1 matching 8 bases. Sequenced sample: PBMCs. The CDR3 is CATSQGQGNEKLFF. In DNA, the CDR3 is TGTGCCACCAGCCAAGGACAGGGAAACGAAAAACTGTTTTTT.